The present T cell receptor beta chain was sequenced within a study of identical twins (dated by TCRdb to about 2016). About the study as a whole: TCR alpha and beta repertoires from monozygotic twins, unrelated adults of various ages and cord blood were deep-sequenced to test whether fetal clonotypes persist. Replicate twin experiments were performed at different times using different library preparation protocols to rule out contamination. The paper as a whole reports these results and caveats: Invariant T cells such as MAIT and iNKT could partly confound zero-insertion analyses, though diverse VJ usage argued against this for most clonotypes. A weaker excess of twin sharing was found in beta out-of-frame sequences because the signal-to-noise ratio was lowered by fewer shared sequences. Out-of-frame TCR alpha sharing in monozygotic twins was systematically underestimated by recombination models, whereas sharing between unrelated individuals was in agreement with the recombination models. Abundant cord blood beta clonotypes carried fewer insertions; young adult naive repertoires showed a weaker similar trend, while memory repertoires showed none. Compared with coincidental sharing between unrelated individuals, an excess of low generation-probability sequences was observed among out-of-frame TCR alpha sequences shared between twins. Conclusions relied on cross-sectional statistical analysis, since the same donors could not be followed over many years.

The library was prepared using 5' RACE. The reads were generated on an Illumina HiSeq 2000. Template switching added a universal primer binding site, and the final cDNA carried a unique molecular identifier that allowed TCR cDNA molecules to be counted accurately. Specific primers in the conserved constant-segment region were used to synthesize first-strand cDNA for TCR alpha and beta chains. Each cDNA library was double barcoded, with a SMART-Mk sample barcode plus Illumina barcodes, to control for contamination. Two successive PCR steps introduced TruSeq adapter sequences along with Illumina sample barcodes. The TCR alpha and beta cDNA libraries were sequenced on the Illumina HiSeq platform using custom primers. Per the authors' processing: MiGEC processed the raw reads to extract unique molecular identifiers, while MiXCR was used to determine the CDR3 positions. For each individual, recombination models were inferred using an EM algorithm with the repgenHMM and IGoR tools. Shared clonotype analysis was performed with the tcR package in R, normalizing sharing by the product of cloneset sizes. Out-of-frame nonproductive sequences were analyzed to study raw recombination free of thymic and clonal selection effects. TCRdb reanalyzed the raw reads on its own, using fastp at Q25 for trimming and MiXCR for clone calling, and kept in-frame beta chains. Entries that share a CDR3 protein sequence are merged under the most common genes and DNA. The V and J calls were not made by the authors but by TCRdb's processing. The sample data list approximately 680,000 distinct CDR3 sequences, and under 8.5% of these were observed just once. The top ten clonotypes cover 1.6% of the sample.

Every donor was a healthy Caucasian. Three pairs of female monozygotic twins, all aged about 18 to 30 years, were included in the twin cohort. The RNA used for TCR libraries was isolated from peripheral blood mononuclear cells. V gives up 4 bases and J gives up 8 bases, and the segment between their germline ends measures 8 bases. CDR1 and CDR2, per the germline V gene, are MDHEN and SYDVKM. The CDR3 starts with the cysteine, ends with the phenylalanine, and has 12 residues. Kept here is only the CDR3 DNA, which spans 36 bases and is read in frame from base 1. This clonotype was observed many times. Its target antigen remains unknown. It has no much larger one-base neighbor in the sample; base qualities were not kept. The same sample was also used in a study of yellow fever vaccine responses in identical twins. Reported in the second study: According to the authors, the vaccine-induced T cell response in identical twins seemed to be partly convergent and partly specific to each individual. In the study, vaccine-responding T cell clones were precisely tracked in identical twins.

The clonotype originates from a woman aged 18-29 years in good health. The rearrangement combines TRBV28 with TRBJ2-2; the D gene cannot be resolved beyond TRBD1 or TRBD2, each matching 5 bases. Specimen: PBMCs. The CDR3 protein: CASSSGRGELFF. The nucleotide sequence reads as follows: TGTGCCAGCAGTTCAGGGAGAGGGGAGCTGTTTTTT.